Sequencing of this T cell receptor (beta chain) was carried out in a study of CD8+ T cells in alopecia areata. V lost 7 bases, J lost 0 bases, and 8 bases stayed unmatched. The germline V gene has CDR1 SQVTM and CDR2 ANQGSEA. The length of the CDR3 is 16 residues. Specified treatment: oral pan-JAK inhibitor, 5-10 mg twice daily. The sample holds one count of this clone. In each case, RNA was isolated and then reverse transcribed into cDNA as the sequencing template. TCRdb keeps only in-frame clones here, not all; method: immunoSEQ multiplex PCR. Here the sample spans over 100,000 clones, 53% being singletons.

This chain links TRBV29-1 with TRBJ2-3, with TRBD2 identical over 12 bases. This sequence originates from a human donor with alopecia areata. This material consisted of CD4+ T cells sorted from blood, taken at week 4, from a patient treated with tofacitinib. CDR3 in amino acids: CSARTSGALSTDTQYF. CDR3 bases: TGCAGCGCTCGGACTAGCGGGGCATTAAGCACAGATACGCAGTATTTT.